This paragraph reports one TCR beta chain. No antigen is known for it. These data belong to a study of T cells in Graves' hyperthyroidism and ophthalmopathy. About the study: At initial diagnosis, before any treatment had begun, peripheral blood was obtained.

Researchers took RNA transcripts and amplified the TCR beta CDR3 regions from them. With the HTBI primer set, the TCR CDR3 went through a first round of RT-PCR. MiXCR, run by TCRdb on the multiplex PCR reads, gives a single entry per CDR3 protein. Of around 700,000 distinct CDR3 sequences listed, over 15% were seen once; the top ten hold approximately 15%. This CDR3 spans 16 amino acids. The germline V gene encodes CDR1 LGHNA and CDR2 YNFKEQ. V was cut by 0 bases and J by 4 bases, with 15 bases left in between. General study results and limits: Most clonotypes that expanded in the thyroid above 0.001 also showed up in blood.

Uncontrolled infection, other autoimmune disease, pregnancy or lactation led to exclusion. A sample of blood taken at first hyperthyroidism diagnosis preceded any ophthalmopathy symptoms. This sequence originates from a woman aged 45 to 65 with Graves' hyperthyroidism that later progressed to Graves' ophthalmopathy. Sequenced sample: blood. The J gene is TRBJ1-2, the V gene TRBV4-2; the D is unclear. The CDR3 region is CASSQDVGNRLYGYTF. In nucleotides, the CDR3 is TGTGCCAGCAGCCAAGATGTGGGGAATCGGCTCTATGGCTACACCTTC.